This T cell receptor (beta chain) was captured by sequencing in a study of shared clonotypes between healthy human individuals. The study, taken as a whole, reports: Generation probability values for non-shared clonotypes were lower than those for clonotypes shared by all four donors. Specimens sampled were limited to blood, with tissue repertoires likely differing.

Trimming pared 4 bases from V and 1 base from J, leaving 13 bases between. CDR1 is MNHEY, CDR2 SVGAGI, per germline. CDR3 length: 16 residues. Only in-frame clones appear in the TCRdb table, and some are missing; sequencing was by immunoSEQ multiplex PCR. This table has roughly 500,000 clones, about 96% appearing once. The donor cohort consisted entirely of Caucasian adults residing in Nashville, Tennessee. As regards this clone: Antigen specificity is unknown.

The TCR originated in a woman aged 30 to 39 in good health. Sequencing input: naive CD4+ T cells sorted from blood. Subset defined: CD45RA+ positively selected. V and J are TRBV6-5 and TRBJ2-2; possible D gene TRBD2, 6 bases. The CDR3, as DNA: TGTGCCAGCAGTTTCTCCGGGACTCTGAACACCGGGGAGCTGTTTTTT. Encoded protein: CASSFSGTLNTGELFF.